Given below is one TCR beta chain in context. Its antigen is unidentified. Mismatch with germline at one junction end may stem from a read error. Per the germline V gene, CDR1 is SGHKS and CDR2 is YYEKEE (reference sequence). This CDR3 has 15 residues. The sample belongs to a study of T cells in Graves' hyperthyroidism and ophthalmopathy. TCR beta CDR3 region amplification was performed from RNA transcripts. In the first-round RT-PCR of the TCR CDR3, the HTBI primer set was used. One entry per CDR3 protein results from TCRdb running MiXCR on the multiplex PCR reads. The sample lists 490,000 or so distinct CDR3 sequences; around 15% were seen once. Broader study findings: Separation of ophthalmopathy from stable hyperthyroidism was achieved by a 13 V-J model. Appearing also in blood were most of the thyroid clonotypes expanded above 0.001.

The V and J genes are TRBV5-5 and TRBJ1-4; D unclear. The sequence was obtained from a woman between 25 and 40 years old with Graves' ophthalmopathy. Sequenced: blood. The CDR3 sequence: CASSSGLGGNEKLFF. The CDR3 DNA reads TGCGCCAGCAGCTCAGGACTGGGTGGAAATGAAAAACTGTTTTTT.